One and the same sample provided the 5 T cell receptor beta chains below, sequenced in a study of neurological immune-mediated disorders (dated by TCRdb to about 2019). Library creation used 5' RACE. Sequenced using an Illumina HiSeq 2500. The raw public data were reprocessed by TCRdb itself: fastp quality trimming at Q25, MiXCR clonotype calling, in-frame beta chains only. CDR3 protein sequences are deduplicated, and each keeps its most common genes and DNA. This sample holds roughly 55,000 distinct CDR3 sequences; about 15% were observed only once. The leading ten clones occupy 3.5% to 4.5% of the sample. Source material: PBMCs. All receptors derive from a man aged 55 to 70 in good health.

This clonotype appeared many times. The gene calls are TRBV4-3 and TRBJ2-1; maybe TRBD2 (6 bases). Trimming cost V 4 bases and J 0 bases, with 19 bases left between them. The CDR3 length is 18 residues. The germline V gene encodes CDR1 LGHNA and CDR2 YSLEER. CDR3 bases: TGCGCCAGCAGCCCTCAACCCCCGGGACTTGGCTCCTACAATGAGCAGTTCTTC. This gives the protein CASSPQPPGLGSYNEQFF.

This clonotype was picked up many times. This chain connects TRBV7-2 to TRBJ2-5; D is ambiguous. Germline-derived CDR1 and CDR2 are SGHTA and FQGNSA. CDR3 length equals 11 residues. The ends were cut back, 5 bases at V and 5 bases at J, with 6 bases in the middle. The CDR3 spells CASSPRETQYF. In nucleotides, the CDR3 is TGTGCCAGCAGCCCTCGGGAGACCCAGTACTTC.

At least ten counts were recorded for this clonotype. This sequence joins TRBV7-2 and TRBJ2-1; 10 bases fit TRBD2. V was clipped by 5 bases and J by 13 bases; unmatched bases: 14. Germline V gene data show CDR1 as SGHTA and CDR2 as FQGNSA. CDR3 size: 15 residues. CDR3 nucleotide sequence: TGTGCCAGCAGCCCACCCCCAGGAGCGGGAGGGCCCCAGTTCTTC. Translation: CASSPPPGAGGPQFF.

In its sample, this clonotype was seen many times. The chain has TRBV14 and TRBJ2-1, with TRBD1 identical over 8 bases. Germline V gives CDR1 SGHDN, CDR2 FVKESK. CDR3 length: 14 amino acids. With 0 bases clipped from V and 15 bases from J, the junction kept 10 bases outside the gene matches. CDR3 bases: TGTGCCAGCAGCCAAGATTCCCGGACAGGGAAGTTGTTCTTC. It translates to CASSQDSRTGKLFF.

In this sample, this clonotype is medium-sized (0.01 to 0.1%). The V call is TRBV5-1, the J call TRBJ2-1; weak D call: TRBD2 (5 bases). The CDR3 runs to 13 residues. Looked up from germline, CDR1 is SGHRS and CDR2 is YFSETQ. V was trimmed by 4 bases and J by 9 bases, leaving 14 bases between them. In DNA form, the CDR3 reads TGCGCCAGCAGCCTCCCAGAGGGTGCTGAGCAGTTCTTC. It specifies CASSLPEGAEQFF.